This T cell receptor beta chain was captured in a study of cytomegalovirus exposure and HLA in healthy donors. CDR1 and CDR2 from the germline V gene are LGHNA and YSLEER. V shed 2 bases and J 7 bases; nucleotides not matched to a gene: 3. The CDR3 contains 15 residues. Primers included in the PCR were 60 Vbeta and 13 Jbeta primers. Sequenced by immunoSEQ multiplex PCR; TCRdb stores in-frame clones only, minus some. The sample carries tens of thousands of clones, almost 80% recorded once. This chain links TRBV4-3 with TRBJ1-6; TRBD1 matches at 9 bases. Input material: PBMCs. The clonotype was recovered from a female donor in good health and CMV-seronegative. The CDR3, as DNA: TGCGCCAGCAGCCAATCGGGACAGGGAAATTCACCCCTCCACTTT. As protein: CASSQSGQGNSPLHF.